One sample yielded the 18 T cell receptor beta chains listed below, sequenced in a study of early T cells in non-severe SARS-CoV-2 infection. TCRdb ran MiXCR on the 5' RACE reads and lists one entry per CDR3 protein. Of approximately 67,000 distinct CDR3 sequences listed, roughly 9.1% are singletons. The sample taken for sequencing was whole blood. These receptors were collected from an adult who was a healthcare worker with PCR-confirmed SARS-CoV-2 infection or an uninfected control (not recorded which).

This clonotype was found many times. CDR3 region: CASGGVGTDTQYF. As DNA, the CDR3 is TGTGCCAGCGGGGGTGTGGGCACAGATACGCAGTATTTT. The chain links TRBV2 to TRBJ2-3, with D tentatively TRBD1 or TRBD2 (5 bases each). Per germline, CDR1 SNHLY and CDR2 FYNNEI. The CDR3 is made up of 13 amino acids. V was clipped by 8 bases and J by 1 base, with 10 bases between them. The whole variable domain, filled in from reference TRBV2 and TRBJ2-3, reads EPEVTQTPSHQVTQMGQEVILRCVPISNHLYFYWYRQILGQKVEFLVSFYNNEISEKSEIFDDQFSVERPDGSNFTLKIRSTKLEDSAMYFCASGGVGTDTQYFGPGTRLTVL.

At least ten counts were recorded for this clonotype. CDR3 loop: CASSLAGPMNTEAFF. CDR3 bases: TGTGCCAGCAGCTTAGCGGGACCGATGAACACTGAAGCTTTCTTT. This chain connects TRBV11-1 to TRBJ1-1, with a tentative D call TRBD1 (5 bases). The CDR3 sequence is 15 residues long. Germline CDR1 and CDR2: SGHAT and FQDESV (reference sequence). The V gene lost 0 bases and the J gene lost 0 bases, with 8 bases spanning the gap.

The chain has TRBV6-5 and TRBJ1-2; TRBD1 is a possible D gene (6 bases). CDR3 length: 17 residues. The V end was cut by 3 bases, the J end by 5 bases, with 22 bases between. CDR1 and CDR2 (germline): MNHEY, SVGAGI. The chain's CDR3 is CASSYFSGAGERYGYTF. CDR3 bases: TGTGCCAGCAGTTATTTCAGTGGGGCAGGGGAAAGATATGGCTACACCTTC.

At least ten counts were recorded for this clonotype. The V gene is TRBV29-1, the J gene TRBJ2-6, with D unresolved. Trimming left V 7 bases short and J 1 base short, with 8 bases between. Germline CDR1 reads SQVTM; CDR2 reads ANQGSEA. The CDR3 length is 13 residues. This chain's CDR3 is CSASGSGANVLTF. In nucleotides, the CDR3 is TGCAGCGCGTCCGGGTCTGGGGCCAACGTCCTGACTTTC.

This CDR3 reads CASSPRGGDEQFF. Here the CDR3 DNA reads TGTGCCAGCAGTCCCCGGGGGGGAGATGAGCAGTTCTTC. The chain couples TRBV12-3 or TRBV12-4 to TRBJ2-1, with 8 bases lining up with TRBD2. The CDR3 loop spans 13 amino acids. With V trimmed by 5 bases and J by 8 bases, 5 bases remained unmatched.

The genes are TRBV18 and TRBJ2-7; D uncertain. This CDR3 contains 13 residues. Germline CDR1 reads KGHSH; CDR2 reads LQKENI. Between the trimmed V and J ends, which lost 3 bases and 8 bases, there was a span of 14 bases. CDR3: CASSPTDSTQQYF. Here the CDR3 DNA reads TGTGCCAGCTCACCTACCGATTCGACCCAGCAGTACTTC.

In this sample, this clonotype turned up many times. This rearrangement joins TRBV12-3 or TRBV12-4 to TRBJ1-2; D is unclear. This CDR3 contains 11 residues. Deletions cut 6 bases from V and 4 bases from J, with 6 bases between. The CDR3 coding sequence is TGTGCCAGCAGCCATTCCTATGGCTACACCTTC. This sequence encodes CASSHSYGYTF.

The sample holds a few counts of this clonotype. The chain combines TRBV29-1 with TRBJ2-5; D possibly matches TRBD1 or TRBD2 (5 bases each). This CDR3 region has 15 residues. V was trimmed by 7 bases and J by 3 bases, leaving 21 bases between them. In germline, CDR1 is SQVTM, CDR2 ANQGSEA. CDR3 nucleotide sequence: TGCAGCGCGGGGCTGCCGGGACGCATCGAAGAGACCCAGTACTTC. Amino acid sequence: CSAGLPGRIEETQYF.

This clonotype was counted at least ten times. Here the CDR3 reads CASSLDQGEKLFF. The CDR3 nucleotides read TGTGCCAGCAGCTTGGATCAGGGGGAAAAACTGTTTTTT. The rearrangement joins TRBV5-4 to TRBJ1-4; tentatively, D is TRBD1 (6 bases). CDR1 SGHNT and CDR2 YYREEE come from the germline V gene (reference sequence). Trimming stripped 0 bases from V and 8 bases from J, with 8 bases between. The CDR3 spans 13 residues. Full variable domain (outside the CDR3, taken from reference TRBV5-4 and TRBJ1-4): ETGVTQSPTHLIKTRGQQVTLRCSSQSGHNTVSWYQQALGQGPQFIFQYYREEENGRGNFPPRFSGLQFPNYSSELNVNALELDDSALYLCASSLDQGEKLFFGSGTQLSVL.

This clonotype was observed a handful of times. The chain joins TRBV4-1 to TRBJ2-6; 8 bases are a match to TRBD1. The V and J ends lost 6 bases and 0 bases, in that order; junction bases with no gene match: 10. The CDR3 has 18 amino acids. Per the germline V gene, CDR1 is MGHRA and CDR2 is YSYEKL. In DNA, the CDR3 is TGCGCCAGCAGTCTTACGGGACAGGTCCTCTCTGGGGCCAACGTCCTGACTTTC. It translates to CASSLTGQVLSGANVLTF.

This clonotype was detected a few times. V usage is TRBV27 and J usage is TRBJ2-7; D assignment may be TRBD1 or TRBD2 (5 bases each). This CDR3 spans 14 amino acids. CDR1 is MNHEY and CDR2 is SMNVEV in the germline V gene (reference sequence). V shed 0 bases and J shed 4 bases, with 10 bases lying between them. For the CDR3, the DNA is TGTGCCAGCAGTTTATCTGGGACCCCATACGAGCAGTACTTC. It codes for CASSLSGTPYEQYF.

This rearrangement joins TRBV5-1 to TRBJ2-1; possible D gene TRBD2, 6 bases. The V and J ends lost 0 bases and 2 bases respectively, with 12 bases between them. CDR3 length: 16 amino acids. CDR1 and CDR2 (germline): SGHRS, YFSETQ. The CDR3 reads CASSLDGSGTYNEQFF. CDR3 nucleotides: TGCGCCAGCAGCTTGGACGGGAGTGGGACCTACAATGAGCAGTTCTTC.

This clonotype was picked up many times. V is TRBV5-1 and J is TRBJ2-7; D may correspond to TRBD1 or TRBD2 (6 bases each). Between the trimmed V and J ends, which lost 4 bases and 0 bases, there was a span of 17 bases. Per germline, CDR1 SGHRS and CDR2 YFSETQ. The length of the CDR3 is 16 residues. The DNA of the CDR3 is TGCGCCAGCAGCGGATCTGGAGGGGGAAGCTCCTACGAGCAGTACTTC. Its protein product is CASSGSGGGSSYEQYF.

This clonotype showed up many times. V is TRBV25-1 and J is TRBJ2-4, with D perhaps TRBD1 (5 bases). Germline values: CDR1 MGHDK, CDR2 SYGVNS. Trimming left V 4 bases short and J 6 bases short, with 16 bases between. CDR3 length: 15 residues. As DNA, the CDR3 is TGTGCCAGCAGTGCCTCTGGGGCAGGCCCAAACATTCAGTACTTC. Amino acids: CASSASGAGPNIQYF.

The chain employs TRBV12-3 or TRBV12-4 and TRBJ2-7; D may be TRBD1 (5 bases). Trimming took 2 bases from V and 1 from J, leaving 9 bases between them. The CDR3 sequence is 14 residues long. This chain's CDR3 is CASSLRQSSYEQYF. CDR3 DNA sequence: TGTGCCAGCAGTTTACGACAGTCTTCCTACGAGCAGTACTTC.

This clonotype appeared a few times. The chain employs TRBV20-1 and TRBJ1-2, with D possibly being TRBD1 (5 bases). The germline V and J ends were trimmed by 3 bases and 2 bases, with 10 bases remaining between them. The CDR3 spans 13 residues. Germline-derived CDR1 and CDR2 are DFQATT and SNEGSKA (reference sequence). The CDR3 is CSASLNRNYGYTF. CDR3 DNA sequence: TGCAGTGCTAGTTTGAACAGGAACTATGGCTACACCTTC.

V gene TRBV6-6 combines with J gene TRBJ1-4; 7 bases fit TRBD1. Trimming removed 6 bases from V and 8 bases from J; junction bases left unmatched: 12. Looked up from germline, CDR1 is MNHNY and CDR2 is SVGAGI (reference sequence). CDR3 length: 15 residues. CDR3 bases: TGTGCCAGCAGCCTGAGACAGGGCGTAAGAGAAAAACTGTTTTTT. It specifies CASSLRQGVREKLFF.

The gene calls are TRBV4-3 and TRBJ2-1, with 7 bases matching TRBD2. Trimming at V came to 6 bases and at J to 2 bases, leaving 4 bases not matched to a gene. Germline CDR1 LGHNA, CDR2 YSLEER. This CDR3 region has 14 residues. CDR3 nucleotide sequence: TGCGCCAGCAGAAGCGGGAACACCTACAATGAGCAGTTCTTC. Its translation: CASRSGNTYNEQFF.